A selection of T cell receptor beta chains follows, all from one sample in a study of control samples from healthy donors and cancer patients. This table comes from immunoSEQ multiplex PCR, and its TCRdb copy is limited to in-frame clones, with some not included. The sample has about 170,000 clones; roughly 95% are singletons. The source material was blood. All receptors derive from a woman aged 60-70 years in good health. Each CDR3 is given with its conserved first and last residue. Fields, in order: V gene, D gene, J gene, clone size, CDR3 DNA, CDR3 protein. D genes are given only for firm matches. Clone size appears in some rows only: once, few, many, or a class for an expanded clone.

TRBV5-8	TRBD1	TRBJ1-1	-	TGTGCCAGCAGCTTGGGGGTCCGACAGGGAGGCACTGAAGCTTTCTTT	CASSLGVRQGGTEAFF
TRBV19	TRBD1	TRBJ2-2	-	TGTGCCAGTAGTCCGGGGACAGGGGGATTAACAGGGGAGCTGTTTTTT	CASSPGTGGLTGELFF
TRBV5-5	-	TRBJ1-2	-	TGTGCCAGCAGCTCCCCGGGAGAGGGGAACTATGGCTACACCTTC	CASSSPGEGNYGYTF
TRBV5-4	-	TRBJ1-1	-	TGTGCCAGCAGCTCTCAGGGGTCCGGGACTGAAGCTTTCTTT	CASSSQGSGTEAFF
TRBV6-4	TRBD1	TRBJ1-2	-	TGTGCCAGCAGTGACTCAAGTGAGGGACAGTCTGGCTACACCTTC	CASSDSSEGQSGYTF
TRBV7-9	-	TRBJ1-5	-	TGTGCCAGCAGCCCCGGGGGTGGCCAGCCCCAGCATTTT	CASSPGGGQPQHF
TRBV7-9	-	TRBJ2-1	once	TGTGCCAGCAAACCGACAGCTGCCTACAATGAGCAGTTCTTC	CASKPTAAYNEQFF
TRBV7-2	-	TRBJ2-3	-	TGTGCCAGCAAGGGAGGCCCAGGTCGAGCAGATACGCAGTATTTT	CASKGGPGRADTQYF
TRBV6-6	TRBD1	TRBJ2-3	-	TGTGCCAGCAGTCTCGGACAGGCCTCAAATACGCAGTATTTT	CASSLGQASNTQYF
TRBV9	-	TRBJ2-2	-	TGTGCCAGCAGCGTCAGTCCCCTCGCGGGGGCCCCGGATTTACTCGCCGGGGAGCTGTTTTTT	CASSVSPLAGAPDLLAGELFF
TRBV2	TRBD1	TRBJ1-1	-	TGTGCCAGCGGTTTACAGGGGGTCGGAACTGAAGCTTTCTTT	CASGLQGVGTEAFF
TRBV9	-	TRBJ2-3	-	TGTGCCAGCACCTCCATAAACACAGATACGCAGTATTTT	CASTSINTDTQYF
TRBV20-1	-	TRBJ1-5	-	TGCAGTGCTCGGGGCCTCGGGCCCCAGCATTTT	CSARGLGPQHF
TRBV2	TRBD1	TRBJ1-2	-	TGTGCCAGCAGTGAACTCCCAGGGGGATACTATGGCTACACCTTC	CASSELPGGYYGYTF
TRBV5-6	TRBD1	TRBJ2-1	-	TGTGCCAGCAGCTTGGCGGGACAGGACTACAATGAGCAGTTCTTC	CASSLAGQDYNEQFF
TRBV19	-	TRBJ1-5	-	TGTGCCAGTAGCGCACTGGGAAGGGACCAGCATTTT	CASSALGRDQHF
TRBV7-2	-	TRBJ1-3	-	TGTGCCAGCAGCCTAACCTCGGGTGCTACAGGAAACACCATATATTTT	CASSLTSGATGNTIYF
TRBV4-2	-	TRBJ1-1	-	TGTGCCAGCAGCCTGGAAACTGAAGCTTTCTTT	CASSLETEAFF
TRBV7-2	-	TRBJ2-1	-	TGTGCCAGCAGCCTGACAGGGAGGAATGAGCAGTTCTTC	CASSLTGRNEQFF
TRBV11-3	-	TRBJ1-1	-	TGTGCCAGCAGCTTAGATCGGAGGGCGCGGGCTTTCTTT	CASSLDRRARAFF
TRBV27	TRBD1	TRBJ1-2	once	TGTGCCAGCAGAGGGGGGACAGCGATCTATGGCTACACCTTC	CASRGGTAIYGYTF
TRBV5-4	TRBD2	TRBJ2-3	-	TGTGCCAGCAGCATCCGATTCGGGGGGGCGGGCACAGATACGCAGTATTTT	CASSIRFGGAGTDTQYF
TRBV5-4	TRBD2	TRBJ2-1	-	TGTGCCAGCACCCGGGGGGGCGGGGACAATGAGCAGTTCTTC	CASTRGGGDNEQFF
TRBV30	TRBD2	TRBJ2-7	-	TGTGCGTCCGGGACTAGCTTTTACGAGCAGTACTTC	CASGTSFYEQYF
TRBV18	TRBD1	TRBJ1-2	-	TGTGCCAGCTCACCGGCAGGGGGTAGGGATGGCTACACCTTC	CASSPAGGRDGYTF
TRBV5-1	-	TRBJ1-1	-	TGCGCCAGCAGCTTGGTCGGACAGCTGAACACTGAAGCTTTCTTT	CASSLVGQLNTEAFF
TRBV24-1	TRBD2	TRBJ2-3	once	TGTGCCACCAGTGATGCCGGGACTAGCGGGGGCGCTACAGATACGCAGTATTTT	CATSDAGTSGGATDTQYF
TRBV6-5	TRBD2	TRBJ2-5	-	TGTGCCAGCAGGACTAGCGGGGGGCAAGAGGCCCAGTACTTC	CASRTSGGQEAQYF
TRBV11-2	-	TRBJ1-2	-	TGTGCCAGCAGATCCTGGCAGTACTATGGCTACACCTTC	CASRSWQYYGYTF
TRBV9	-	TRBJ2-1	-	TGTGCCAGCAGCCCGCGGATCTACTACAATGAGCAGTTCTTC	CASSPRIYYNEQFF
TRBV24-1	TRBD2	TRBJ2-2	once	TGTGCCACCAGTGATTTAGGCGGGGGGGCTGACACCGGGGAGCTGTTTTTT	CATSDLGGGADTGELFF
TRBV3-1/TRBV3-2	-	TRBJ1-6	-	TGTGCCAGCAGCCAGCGGGGTAGCAATTCACCCCTCCACTTT	CASSQRGSNSPLHF
TRBV7-2	TRBD2	TRBJ2-1	-	TGTGCCAGCAGCTTGGGGACTAGCGGGAATGAGCAGTTCTTC	CASSLGTSGNEQFF
TRBV19	-	TRBJ1-1	few	TGTGCCAGTAGTATCCCAGGGGACACTGAAGCTTTCTTT	CASSIPGDTEAFF
TRBV28	-	TRBJ1-5	once	TGTGCCAGCAGTTTATTGGGGGGGAGTCAGCCCCAGCATTTT	CASSLLGGSQPQHF
TRBV24-1	-	TRBJ1-4	-	TGTGCCACCTACCCTCCACAGTCGACCGTCAAAACGGAAGAAAAACTGTTTTTT	CATYPPQSTVKTEEKLFF
TRBV11-3	-	TRBJ2-1	once	TGTGCCAGCAGCTTAGAGGCTTACAATGAGCAGTTCTTC	CASSLEAYNEQFF
TRBV5-1	-	TRBJ1-2	-	TGCGCCAGCAGCCCGGACGGGCAGGGTAGTGGCTATGGCTACACCTTC	CASSPDGQGSGYGYTF
TRBV5-6	-	TRBJ2-3	-	TGTGCCAGCAGCCGACCGGGAGCAGATACGCAGTATTTT	CASSRPGADTQYF
TRBV19	TRBD1	TRBJ1-6	-	TGTGCCTCCCGGGGACAGTTGGATTCACCCCTCCACTTT	CASRGQLDSPLHF
TRBV4-2	TRBD1	TRBJ1-3	-	TGTGCCAGCAACAGGGGGGGGACAGAGAGAAACACCATATATTTT	CASNRGGTERNTIYF
TRBV5-1	TRBD2	TRBJ2-1	-	TGCGCCAGCAGCTTGGCGGCTAGCGGGGGAACGTCCTACAATGAGCAGTTCTTC	CASSLAASGGTSYNEQFF
TRBV9	-	TRBJ1-2	-	TGTGCCAGCAGCGTAGGGGAAGCCAAGAGGTATGGCTACACCTTC	CASSVGEAKRYGYTF
TRBV2	-	TRBJ1-5	-	TGTGCCAGCAGTGAAGATTTCCGGGTTCCCCAGCATTTT	CASSEDFRVPQHF
TRBV6-4	-	TRBJ1-5	-	TGTGCCACAAACGACAGGTTTTGCAATCAGCCCCAGCATTTT	CATNDRFCNQPQHF